Shown below are 6 T cell receptor beta chains from a single sample sequenced in a study of T-cell reconstitution after alpha-beta-depleted transplantation in children. The TCRbeta library incorporated unique molecular identifiers. TCRdb redid the calling of the PCR reads with MiXCR, one entry per CDR3 protein. The table lists fewer than 20,000 distinct CDR3 sequences, 4.5% to 6.5% of them singletons. Sequencing used PBMCs, obtained before TCRalphabeta/CD19-depleted stem cell transplant. The receptors originated from a boy aged 5-17 years with acute lymphoblastic leukemia, due to receive a stem cell transplant.

This clonotype was seen at least ten times. This chain's CDR3 is CASSLRVGQPQHF. The CDR3 DNA is TGTGCCAGCAGCTTGAGGGTGGGGCAGCCCCAGCATTTT. The chain combines TRBV7-2 with TRBJ1-5, with D uncertain. This CDR3 comprises 13 residues. Germline V gene sequence: CDR1 SGHTA, CDR2 FQGNSA. Trimming took off 3 bases at V and 7 bases at J, with 10 bases between the two ends.

This clonotype was detected many times. V usage is TRBV7-2 and J usage is TRBJ1-1, with D unresolved. The V gene's germline CDR1 is SGHTA and CDR2 FQGNSA. V lost 1 base, J lost 1 base, and 10 bases lay in between. The CDR3 has 15 residues. The CDR3 DNA reads TGTGCCAGCAGCTTAGATGGCGCGGGGAACACTGAAGCTTTCTTT. Protein: CASSLDGAGNTEAFF.

The sample holds many counts of this clonotype. This rearrangement joins TRBV7-8 to TRBJ1-5, with D tentatively TRBD1 (6 bases). Trimming left V 7 bases short and J 5 bases short, with 18 bases between. The CDR3 contains 15 residues. Germline V gene sequence: CDR1 SGHVS, CDR2 FQNEAQ. The CDR3 is CASTPLRQADQPQHF. Written as DNA, the CDR3 is TGTGCCAGCACCCCTCTCCGACAGGCAGATCAGCCCCAGCATTTT.

There are many counts of this clonotype. The chain carries TRBV4-3 and TRBJ1-3; D call uncertain. The CDR3 spans 18 residues. V lost 1 base to trimming and J lost 2 bases, with 18 bases between them. Per the germline V gene, CDR1 is LGHNA and CDR2 is YSLEER. This CDR3 reads CASSQGLPSFSAGNTIYF. The CDR3, as DNA: TGCGCCAGCAGCCAAGGGCTGCCGAGTTTTTCGGCTGGAAACACCATATATTTT.

This clonotype was seen ten or more times. This chain links TRBV5-6 with TRBJ2-3, with 8 bases matching TRBD1. The J segment lost 0 bases and the V segment lost 3 bases, leaving 12 bases of the junction unmatched. Looked up from germline, CDR1 is SGHDT and CDR2 is YYEEEE. The CDR3 has 18 amino acids. Here the CDR3 DNA reads TGTGCCAGCAGCTGGGGACAGGCGCCGCAACTAAGCACAGATACGCAGTATTTT. It specifies CASSWGQAPQLSTDTQYF.

This clonotype was seen ten or more times. V gene TRBV5-8 combines with J gene TRBJ1-1, with TRBD1 matching 10 bases. The CDR3 is made up of 14 amino acids. The V gene end was trimmed by 2 bases and the J gene end by 8 bases; junction bases not matched to a gene: 6. The germline V gene encodes CDR1 SGHTS and CDR2 YDEGEE. The CDR3 DNA follows: TGTGCCAGCAGCTTCCGGACAGGGGGTACCGAAGCTTTCTTT. This encodes CASSFRTGGTEAFF.